This TCR beta chain was observed in a study of control samples from healthy donors and cancer patients. This clone appeared a few times. Sequencing was performed with immunoSEQ multiplex PCR; in TCRdb, only in-frame clones are kept and a portion is missing. The top ten hold roughly 3.2% of the sample, which has approximately 150,000 clones, about 91% seen once. V was clipped by 3 bases and J by 2 bases, with 14 bases between them. The CDR3 consists of 15 residues. Germline CDR1 and CDR2: LNHDA and SQIVND (reference sequence). The material sequenced was blood. The chain couples TRBV19 to TRBJ2-7; TRBD1 might be the D (6 bases). The sequence came from a man aged 25-45 years in good health. The CDR3: CASSISLQGPYEQYF. The CDR3 DNA sequence: TGTGCCAGTAGTATCAGTCTTCAGGGGCCCTACGAGCAGTACTTC.